The 4 T cell receptor beta chains listed next were all sequenced from one sample in a study of cytomegalovirus exposure and HLA in healthy donors (dated by TCRdb to 2016 to 2017). The protocol used for the library was the immunoSEQ multiplex PCR assay. The multiplex PCR relied on a mix of 60 forward primers for TCR Vbeta segments and 13 reverse primers for TCR Jbeta segments. Imported from immuneACCESS, the table was reduced by TCRdb to in-frame sequences with V and J called. These copies leave out some clones; in studies compared against another copy, an unresolved V gene accounts for under half, and the cause of the remainder is not known. A total of about 220,000 clones appear in this sample, over 60% of them only once. The ten largest clones add up to 1.8% of the sample. The sample consisted of PBMCs. Source of these receptors: a male donor in good health and CMV-seronegative.

The J gene is TRBJ2-3, the V gene TRBV10-3; TRBD2 agrees at 10 bases. The CDR3 extends over 14 amino acids. Germline V gene lookup returns CDR1 ENHRY and CDR2 SYGVKD. Trimming at V came to 7 bases and at J to 4 bases, leaving 5 bases not matched to a gene. For the CDR3, the DNA is TGTGCCATCAAGAGCGGGGGGGCCCCAGATACGCAGTATTTT. Translating it yields CAIKSGGAPDTQYF.

V gene TRBV2 combines with J gene TRBJ2-1; 8 nucleotides match TRBD1. With V trimmed by 4 bases and J by 0 bases, 2 bases remained unmatched. CDR1 and CDR2 from the germline V gene are SNHLY and FYNNEI. The CDR3 has 15 amino acids. Here the CDR3 DNA reads TGTGCCAGCAGTGCCGGGACAGGCTCCTACAATGAGCAGTTCTTC. Protein sequence: CASSAGTGSYNEQFF. Together with reference TRBV2 and TRBJ2-1, the CDR3 gives the full variable domain: EPEVTQTPSHQVTQMGQEVILRCVPISNHLYFYWYRQILGQKVEFLVSFYNNEISEKSEIFDDQFSVERPDGSNFTLKIRSTKLEDSAMYFCASSAGTGSYNEQFFGPGTRLTVL.

This chain joins TRBV19 and TRBJ2-3; 8 bases agree with TRBD2. In germline, CDR1 is LNHDA, CDR2 SQIVND (reference sequence). V gave up 3 bases and J gave up 2 bases; unmatched junction bases: 1. The CDR3 covers 14 residues. The CDR3 bases are TGTGCCAGTAGTATGCGGGGGGCCACAGATACGCAGTATTTT. Protein: CASSMRGATDTQYF.

The chain is built from TRBV5-1 and TRBJ1-2; a weak D match, TRBD1 (5 bases). Trimming removed 4 bases at V and 0 bases at J, with 13 bases between. Germline V gene data show CDR1 as SGHRS and CDR2 as YFSETQ. The CDR3 extends over 15 amino acids. This CDR3 is CASSPDSYANYGYTF. The CDR3 DNA sequence: TGCGCCAGCAGCCCCGACAGCTACGCTAACTATGGCTACACCTTC.